This TCR beta chain came from a study of blood T cell repertoires in COVID-19. Study at large: PBMCs, B-cell-depleted T cells, or T cells were the source of the cDNA or gDNA that made up the material.

V lost 4 bases and J lost 1; bases outside the gene matches: 3. The CDR3 has 14 residues. Germline V CDR1 and CDR2: ENHRY, SYGVKD. As originally analysed: Estimation of nucleated cell counts was performed using reference gene primer amplification. Sequencing was performed with immunoSEQ multiplex PCR; in TCRdb, only in-frame clones are kept and a portion is missing. Clone size and the V and J calls come from that table; the DNA yielded D and trimming. The top ten hold approximately 34% of the sample, which has roughly 84,000 clones, approximately 78% seen once. Enrolment of Seattle patients took place during active infection, and they were followed longitudinally.

The chain links TRBV10-3 to TRBJ1-1; 7 nucleotides agree with TRBD1. The TCR comes from a man aged 55-75 years with COVID-19, enrolled during active disease. Sequencing was carried out using peripheral blood. This CDR3 reads CAISGRQGNTEAFF. The CDR3 nucleotides are TGTGCCATCAGTGGGCGACAGGGGAACACTGAAGCTTTCTTT.